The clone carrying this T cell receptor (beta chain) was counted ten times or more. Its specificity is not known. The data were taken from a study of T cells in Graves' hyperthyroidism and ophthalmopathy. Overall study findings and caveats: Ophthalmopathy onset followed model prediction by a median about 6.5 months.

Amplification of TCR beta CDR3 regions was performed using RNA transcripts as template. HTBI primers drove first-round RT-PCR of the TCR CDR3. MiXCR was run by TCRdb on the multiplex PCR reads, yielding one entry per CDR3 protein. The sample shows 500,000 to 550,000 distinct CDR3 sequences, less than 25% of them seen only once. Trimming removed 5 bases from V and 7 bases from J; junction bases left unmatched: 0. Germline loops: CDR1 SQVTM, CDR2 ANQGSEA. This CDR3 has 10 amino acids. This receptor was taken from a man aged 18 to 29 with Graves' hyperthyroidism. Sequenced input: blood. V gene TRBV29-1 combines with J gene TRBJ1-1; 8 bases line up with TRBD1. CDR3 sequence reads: CSVTGGEAFF. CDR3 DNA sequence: TGCAGCGTTACAGGGGGTGAAGCTTTCTTT.